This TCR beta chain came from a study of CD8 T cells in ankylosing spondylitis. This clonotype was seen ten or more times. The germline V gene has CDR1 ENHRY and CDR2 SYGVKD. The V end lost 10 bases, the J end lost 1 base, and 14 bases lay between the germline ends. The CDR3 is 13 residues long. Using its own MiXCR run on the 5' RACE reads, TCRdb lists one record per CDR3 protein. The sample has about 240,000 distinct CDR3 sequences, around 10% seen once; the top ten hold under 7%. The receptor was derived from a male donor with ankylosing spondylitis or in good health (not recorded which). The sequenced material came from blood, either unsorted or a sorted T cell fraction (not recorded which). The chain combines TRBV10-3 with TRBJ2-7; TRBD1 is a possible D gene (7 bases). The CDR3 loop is CATRDSESYEQYF. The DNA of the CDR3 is TGTGCCACGCGGGACAGTGAATCCTACGAGCAGTACTTC.